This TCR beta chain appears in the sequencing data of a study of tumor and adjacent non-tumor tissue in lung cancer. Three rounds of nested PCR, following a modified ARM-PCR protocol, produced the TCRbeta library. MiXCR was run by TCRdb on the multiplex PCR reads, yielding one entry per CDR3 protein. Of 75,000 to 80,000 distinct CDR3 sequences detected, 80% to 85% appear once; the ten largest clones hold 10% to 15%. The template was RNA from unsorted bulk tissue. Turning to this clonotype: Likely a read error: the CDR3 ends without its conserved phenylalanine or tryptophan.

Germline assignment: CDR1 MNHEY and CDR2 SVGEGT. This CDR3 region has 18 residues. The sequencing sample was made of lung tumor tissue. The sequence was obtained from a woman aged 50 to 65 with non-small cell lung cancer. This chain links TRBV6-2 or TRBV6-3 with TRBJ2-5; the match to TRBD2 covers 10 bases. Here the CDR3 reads CASSRTSLLAGAQETQYY. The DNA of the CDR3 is TGTGCCAGCAGCCGGACCTCTCTTCTAGCGGGAGCCCAAGAGACTCAGTACTAC.